This T cell receptor beta chain was obtained from a study of blood T cell repertoires in COVID-19. Study-wide background: The United States, Italy and Spain supplied acute and convalescent COVID-19 samples.

Germline assignment: CDR1 SQVTM and CDR2 ANQGSEA. V was clipped by 5 bases and J by 7 bases, with 20 bases between them. The CDR3 totals 15 residues. Clones were sequenced by immunoSEQ multiplex PCR, and TCRdb holds only the in-frame ones, with some missing. The sample holds fewer than 65,000 clones, around 93% seen once. The sample was peripheral blood. The TCR sequence derives from a woman aged 55-69 years with active or convalescent COVID-19. The chain employs TRBV29-1 and TRBJ2-2; tentatively, D is TRBD1 (5 bases). CDR3 bases: TGCAGCGTTAGGGGCCTAGGTCCCAACGGCGGGGAGCTGTTTTTT. This codes for CSVRGLGPNGGELFF.